A selection of T cell receptor beta chains follows, all from one sample in a study of blood T cell repertoires in COVID-19. Data came from immunoSEQ multiplex PCR; TCRdb stores just in-frame clones and leaves some out. The sample records 150,000 to 180,000 clones, approximately 86% being singletons. The sequencing sample was made of peripheral blood. The receptors come from a man aged 55 to 70 with COVID-19, enrolled during active disease. CDR3s include the opening cysteine and the closing phenylalanine or tryptophan. The order of the fields is V gene, J gene, D gene, clone size, CDR3 DNA, CDR3 protein. The D gene is left open where the match is weak. Clone size is given for some rows only: seen once, a few or many times, or a class if the clone is expanded.

v_call: TRBV19; j_call: TRBJ2-1; d_call: TRBD2; clone_size: NA; cdr3_nt: TGTGCCAGTAGTATAACGGGGGGAACCTACAATGAGCAGTTCTTC; cdr3_aa: CASSITGGTYNEQFF
v_call: TRBV19; j_call: TRBJ1-5; d_call: NA; clone_size: once; cdr3_nt: TGTGCCAGTAGTATATCGACACGACGATATAGCAATCAGCCCCAGCATTTT; cdr3_aa: CASSISTRRYSNQPQHF
v_call: TRBV18; j_call: TRBJ1-1; d_call: TRBD1; clone_size: NA; cdr3_nt: TGTGCCAGCTCACGGGACAGACAAAACACTGAAGCTTTCTTT; cdr3_aa: CASSRDRQNTEAFF
v_call: TRBV18; j_call: TRBJ1-1; d_call: NA; clone_size: NA; cdr3_nt: TGTGCCAGCGGACAGATGAACACTGAAGCTTTCTTT; cdr3_aa: CASGQMNTEAFF
v_call: TRBV19; j_call: TRBJ2-2; d_call: TRBD1; clone_size: NA; cdr3_nt: TGTGCCAGTAATTGGGACAGGGGTAACACCGGGGAGCTGTTTTTT; cdr3_aa: CASNWDRGNTGELFF
v_call: TRBV5-1; j_call: TRBJ1-1; d_call: NA; clone_size: NA; cdr3_nt: TGCGCCAGCAGCTTGGTGATTTTAGGGGTTACTGAAGCTTTCTTT; cdr3_aa: CASSLVILGVTEAFF
v_call: TRBV7-9; j_call: TRBJ1-3; d_call: TRBD1; clone_size: NA; cdr3_nt: TGTGCCAGCAGCTTAAGGTCAGGGGGCACTGGAAACACCATATATTTT; cdr3_aa: CASSLRSGGTGNTIYF
v_call: TRBV3-1/TRBV3-2; j_call: TRBJ1-2; d_call: NA; clone_size: few; cdr3_nt: TGTGCCAGCAGCCAAGCGCGACAGGATGGCTACACCTTC; cdr3_aa: CASSQARQDGYTF
v_call: TRBV6-5; j_call: TRBJ1-2; d_call: NA; clone_size: NA; cdr3_nt: TGTGCCAGCAAACCCAGGGTATATTCATCTGGCTACACCTTC; cdr3_aa: CASKPRVYSSGYTF
v_call: TRBV7-8; j_call: TRBJ2-5; d_call: NA; clone_size: NA; cdr3_nt: TGTGCCAGCAGCTTAAGCGGTGTGGAAGAGACCCAGTACTTC; cdr3_aa: CASSLSGVEETQYF
v_call: TRBV7-2; j_call: TRBJ1-1; d_call: TRBD1; clone_size: NA; cdr3_nt: TGTGCCAGCAGCTACCAAGGGGGCGGGGTGAACACTGAAGCTTTCTTT; cdr3_aa: CASSYQGGGVNTEAFF
v_call: TRBV29-1; j_call: TRBJ1-4; d_call: TRBD1; clone_size: NA; cdr3_nt: TGCAGCGTAGCACAGGGGACAACTAATGAAAAACTGTTTTTT; cdr3_aa: CSVAQGTTNEKLFF
v_call: TRBV5-5; j_call: TRBJ2-7; d_call: NA; clone_size: NA; cdr3_nt: TGTGCCAGCAGCCCCCAAACCGGGACAAACTACGAGCAGTACTTC; cdr3_aa: CASSPQTGTNYEQYF
v_call: TRBV7-3; j_call: TRBJ2-5; d_call: NA; clone_size: NA; cdr3_nt: TGTGCCAGCAGCTTAATGGCGGGGGCCCAAGAGACCCAGTACTTC; cdr3_aa: CASSLMAGAQETQYF
v_call: TRBV24-1; j_call: TRBJ2-3; d_call: NA; clone_size: NA; cdr3_nt: TGTGCCACCAGTGATCGACAGGTCTGGAGCGGAGATACGCAGTATTTT; cdr3_aa: CATSDRQVWSGDTQYF
v_call: TRBV4-1; j_call: TRBJ2-7; d_call: NA; clone_size: NA; cdr3_nt: TGCGCCAGCAGCCAAGATCAGACTACGTATTACTACGAGCAGTACTTC; cdr3_aa: CASSQDQTTYYYEQYF
v_call: TRBV4-2; j_call: TRBJ2-7; d_call: TRBD1; clone_size: NA; cdr3_nt: TGTGCCAGCAGCCAAGTCGACGGGGACAGGACTCCCTACGAGCAGTACTTC; cdr3_aa: CASSQVDGDRTPYEQYF
v_call: TRBV5-1; j_call: TRBJ1-2; d_call: NA; clone_size: NA; cdr3_nt: TGCGCCAGCAGCGCGGACAGCCCAACAAATGGCTACACCTTC; cdr3_aa: CASSADSPTNGYTF
v_call: TRBV15; j_call: TRBJ1-1; d_call: TRBD1; clone_size: NA; cdr3_nt: TGTGCCACCCGTACAGGGGATAGTAACACTGAAGCTTTCTTT; cdr3_aa: CATRTGDSNTEAFF
v_call: TRBV15; j_call: TRBJ2-1; d_call: TRBD2; clone_size: NA; cdr3_nt: TGTGCCACCTCAGAGCGGGAGCGGTACAATGAGCAGTTCTTC; cdr3_aa: CATSERERYNEQFF
v_call: TRBV13; j_call: TRBJ2-1; d_call: TRBD2; clone_size: NA; cdr3_nt: TGTGCCAGCAGCTTAGGCCGGGGGACTAGCGGCTACAATGAGCAGTTCTTC; cdr3_aa: CASSLGRGTSGYNEQFF
v_call: TRBV7-2; j_call: TRBJ2-1; d_call: NA; clone_size: NA; cdr3_nt: TGTGCCAGCAGCTTTTACCAGAGGTTAGATGAGCAGTTCTTC; cdr3_aa: CASSFYQRLDEQFF
v_call: TRBV15; j_call: TRBJ1-4; d_call: NA; clone_size: NA; cdr3_nt: TGTGCCACCAGCAGAGATCACGGGATGGATGAAAAACTGTTTTTT; cdr3_aa: CATSRDHGMDEKLFF
v_call: TRBV6-5; j_call: TRBJ1-3; d_call: NA; clone_size: NA; cdr3_nt: TGTGCCAGCAGTTACGACAGTGGGTCTGGAAACACCATATATTTT; cdr3_aa: CASSYDSGSGNTIYF
v_call: TRBV6-5; j_call: TRBJ2-1; d_call: TRBD1; clone_size: NA; cdr3_nt: TGTGCCAGCAGTAGGGACAGGGGGTCCTACAATGAGCAGTTCTTC; cdr3_aa: CASSRDRGSYNEQFF
v_call: TRBV2; j_call: TRBJ1-1; d_call: NA; clone_size: few; cdr3_nt: TGTGCCAGCAGTGAAGTAGGGGGTTCCACTGAAGCTTTCTTT; cdr3_aa: CASSEVGGSTEAFF
v_call: TRBV27; j_call: TRBJ1-5; d_call: NA; clone_size: NA; cdr3_nt: TGTGCCAGCAGCCAAAACACAGGGCGTTCCCCCCAGCATTTT; cdr3_aa: CASSQNTGRSPQHF
v_call: TRBV9; j_call: TRBJ2-7; d_call: NA; clone_size: few; cdr3_nt: TGTGCCAGCAGCGTATTCCCAGGACGTCCAGGGTTCTCCTACGAGCAGTACTTC; cdr3_aa: CASSVFPGRPGFSYEQYF
v_call: TRBV19; j_call: TRBJ1-1; d_call: TRBD1; clone_size: NA; cdr3_nt: TGTGCCAGTCGCCGGGACAGGGGTAACACTGAAGCTTTCTTT; cdr3_aa: CASRRDRGNTEAFF
v_call: TRBV5-1; j_call: TRBJ1-5; d_call: NA; clone_size: NA; cdr3_nt: TGCGCCAGCAGCTTGAGAGGGAGCGGTAACGAGCCCCAGCATTTT; cdr3_aa: CASSLRGSGNEPQHF
v_call: TRBV30; j_call: TRBJ1-2; d_call: TRBD1; clone_size: NA; cdr3_nt: TGTGCCTGGAGGAATCGACAGGGGAACTATGGCTACACCTTC; cdr3_aa: CAWRNRQGNYGYTF
v_call: TRBV29-1; j_call: TRBJ1-2; d_call: TRBD1; clone_size: NA; cdr3_nt: TGCAGCGTTGACGAGACAGGGGGGAAAAAATGGGGCTACACCTTC; cdr3_aa: CSVDETGGKKWGYTF
v_call: TRBV3-1/TRBV3-2; j_call: TRBJ2-5; d_call: NA; clone_size: NA; cdr3_nt: TGTGCCAGCAGCCCTCTAACAGGTTTCCAAGAGACCCAGTACTTC; cdr3_aa: CASSPLTGFQETQYF
v_call: TRBV5-6; j_call: TRBJ2-7; d_call: TRBD2; clone_size: NA; cdr3_nt: TGTGCCAGCAGCCGGACCGGACTAGCGGGAGTGTCCTACGAGCAGTACTTC; cdr3_aa: CASSRTGLAGVSYEQYF
v_call: TRBV2; j_call: TRBJ1-5; d_call: NA; clone_size: NA; cdr3_nt: TGTGCCAGCAGTGAAGTCGGGGGTCGGCAGCCCCAGCATTTT; cdr3_aa: CASSEVGGRQPQHF
v_call: TRBV7-2; j_call: TRBJ2-1; d_call: NA; clone_size: NA; cdr3_nt: TGTGCCAGCAGAAACGGAGCGGGTTTGAGAAATGAGCAGTTCTTC; cdr3_aa: CASRNGAGLRNEQFF
v_call: TRBV18; j_call: TRBJ2-2; d_call: TRBD1; clone_size: NA; cdr3_nt: TGTGCCAGCTCACCACCGGACAGGGCGTCGGCCGGGGAGCTGTTTTTT; cdr3_aa: CASSPPDRASAGELFF
v_call: TRBV19; j_call: TRBJ1-5; d_call: NA; clone_size: NA; cdr3_nt: TGTGCCAGTAGTATAGATCACGATCCAGATCAATCATGGCCCCAGCATTTT; cdr3_aa: CASSIDHDPDQSWPQHF
v_call: TRBV3-1/TRBV3-2; j_call: TRBJ1-5; d_call: NA; clone_size: NA; cdr3_nt: TGTGCCAGCAGCCCCCAAAGGGGTAGCAATCAGCCCCAGCATTTT; cdr3_aa: CASSPQRGSNQPQHF
v_call: TRBV5-5; j_call: TRBJ1-1; d_call: TRBD1; clone_size: NA; cdr3_nt: TGTGCCAGCAGACCGGCCGGGACAGGGAACACTGAAGCTTTCTTT; cdr3_aa: CASRPAGTGNTEAFF
v_call: TRBV5-1; j_call: TRBJ2-6; d_call: NA; clone_size: few; cdr3_nt: TGCGCCAGCAGCTTCAAGGGGGAAAGGATCTCTGGGGCCAACGTCCTGACTTTC; cdr3_aa: CASSFKGERISGANVLTF
v_call: TRBV10-3; j_call: TRBJ1-2; d_call: NA; clone_size: once; cdr3_nt: TGTGCCACCCGGGCCGGGGGTTTTCTGGTTTTGGACTATGGCTACACCTTC; cdr3_aa: CATRAGGFLVLDYGYTF
v_call: TRBV15; j_call: TRBJ2-7; d_call: TRBD1; clone_size: NA; cdr3_nt: TGTGCCACCAGCAGAGAGGGGACAGGTCTGGTCGAGCAGTACTTC; cdr3_aa: CATSREGTGLVEQYF
v_call: TRBV7-3; j_call: TRBJ2-2; d_call: TRBD1; clone_size: once; cdr3_nt: TGTGCCAGCAGCTTAAGAGTACAGGGGATCGGCGGGGAGCTGTTTTTT; cdr3_aa: CASSLRVQGIGGELFF
v_call: TRBV14; j_call: TRBJ2-3; d_call: NA; clone_size: NA; cdr3_nt: TGTGCCAGCAGCCTGTGGACTGGCACAGATACGCAGTATTTT; cdr3_aa: CASSLWTGTDTQYF
v_call: TRBV6-1; j_call: TRBJ1-5; d_call: NA; clone_size: NA; cdr3_nt: TGTGCCAGCAGTGAATTACAGGGTGGCCAGCCCCAGCATTTT; cdr3_aa: CASSELQGGQPQHF
v_call: TRBV7-3; j_call: TRBJ2-3; d_call: NA; clone_size: NA; cdr3_nt: TGTGCCAGCAGCTTAAACTCTGCGGGAACAGATACGCAGTATTTT; cdr3_aa: CASSLNSAGTDTQYF
v_call: TRBV7-3; j_call: TRBJ2-5; d_call: NA; clone_size: NA; cdr3_nt: TGTGCCAGCAGCTTAAACCCTAGCGCCTCCCAAGAGACCCAGTACTTC; cdr3_aa: CASSLNPSASQETQYF
v_call: TRBV6-2/TRBV6-3; j_call: TRBJ1-5; d_call: NA; clone_size: NA; cdr3_nt: TGTGCCAGCAGCCGACCCGGGGGGCAGGGCCCCTCCCAGCATTTT; cdr3_aa: CASSRPGGQGPSQHF
v_call: TRBV18; j_call: TRBJ2-5; d_call: NA; clone_size: NA; cdr3_nt: TGTGCCAGCTCACCTAGACACCAACAAGAGACCCAGTACTTC; cdr3_aa: CASSPRHQQETQYF